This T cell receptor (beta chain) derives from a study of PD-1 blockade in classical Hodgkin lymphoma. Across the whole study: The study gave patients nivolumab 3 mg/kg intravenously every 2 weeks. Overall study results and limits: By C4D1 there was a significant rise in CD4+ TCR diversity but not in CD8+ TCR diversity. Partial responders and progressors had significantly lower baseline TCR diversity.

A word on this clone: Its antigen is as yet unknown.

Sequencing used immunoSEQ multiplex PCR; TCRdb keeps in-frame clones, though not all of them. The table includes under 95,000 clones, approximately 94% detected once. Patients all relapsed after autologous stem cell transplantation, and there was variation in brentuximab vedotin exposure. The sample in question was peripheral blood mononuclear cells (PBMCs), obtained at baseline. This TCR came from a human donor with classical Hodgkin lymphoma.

The CDR3 loop reads CASATWDLQETQYF. CDR3 sequence (DNA): TGTGCCAGCGCCACGTGGGACTTACAAGAGACCCAGTACTTC. J is TRBJ2-5 and V is TRBV28; the D gene is possibly TRBD2 (6 bases). Per germline, CDR1 MDHEN and CDR2 SYDVKM. This CDR3 has 14 amino acids. Trimming left V 8 bases short and J 2 bases short, with 15 bases between.